These 25 T cell receptor beta chains came from one sample sequenced in a study of blood T cells in healthy people across ages. With a J-beta primer mix and a sample-barcoded 5' primer, a second PCR ran about 6 to 11 cycles. TCRdb re-analysed the 5' RACE reads in MiXCR, keeping a single row per CDR3 protein. The table records roughly 1.5 million distinct CDR3 sequences, roughly 43% of them present only once. The sequenced material came from blood. These receptors came from a woman under 30 in good health.

The chain has TRBV11-2 and TRBJ1-5; 8 positions agree with TRBD1. The CDR3 totals 14 residues. With V trimmed by 5 bases and J by 6 bases, 6 bases remained unmatched. The V gene's germline CDR1 is SGHAT and CDR2 FQNNGV. In nucleotides, the CDR3 is TGTGCCAGCAGCGCCCAGGGGGCTCTTCAGCCCCAGCATTTT. Protein product: CASSAQGALQPQHF.

The rearrangement joins TRBV5-4 to TRBJ1-5; D is possibly TRBD1 (5 bases). Trimming took 4 bases from V and 4 from J, leaving 15 bases between them. Germline assignment: CDR1 SGHNT and CDR2 YYREEE (reference sequence). The CDR3 covers 15 residues. CDR3 in DNA: TGTGCCAGCAGCCTAGGGACTGAGAATAATCAGCCCCAGCATTTT. Its translation: CASSLGTENNQPQHF.

The V call is TRBV20-1, the J call TRBJ2-1, with a possible D match to TRBD1 (6 bases). Trimming left V 7 bases short and J 6 bases short, with 13 bases between. The CDR3 has 12 amino acids. Germline CDR1 is DFQATT and CDR2 is SNEGSKA (reference sequence). The CDR3 DNA reads as TGCAGTGTTCTGGCAGGGGCCAATGAGCAGTTCTTC. Translated, it gives CSVLAGANEQFF.

This clonotype showed up just a few times. The chain employs TRBV9 and TRBJ2-7; TRBD1 matches 7 bases. CDR3 length: 15 amino acids. Looked up from germline, CDR1 is SGDLS and CDR2 is YYNGEE. Trimming at V came to 2 bases and at J to 4 bases, leaving 9 bases not matched to a gene. In DNA, the CDR3 is TGTGCCAGCAGCGTTGACAGGGCTCAATTGTACGAGCAGTACTTC. It yields the protein CASSVDRAQLYEQYF.

The genes are TRBV6-1 and TRBJ1-1; D not certain. The germline V gene has CDR1 MNHNS and CDR2 SASEGT. V was pared by 3 bases and J by 4 bases, with 9 bases between. The CDR3 extends over 13 amino acids. The CDR3 DNA follows: TGTGCCAGCAGTGATTACATCCGCACTGAAGCTTTCTTT. This codes for CASSDYIRTEAFF.

The J gene is TRBJ1-2, the V gene TRBV28, with D possibly TRBD1 on 6 matching bases. Germline CDR1 and CDR2: MDHEN and SYDVKM. CDR3 length: 14 residues. Trimming shortened V by 6 bases and J by 1 base, and 12 bases separated the two germline ends. The CDR3 protein is CASSRDNVNYGYTF. In nucleotides, the CDR3 is TGTGCCAGCAGCCGGGACAATGTTAACTATGGCTACACCTTC.

The chain joins TRBV29-1 to TRBJ2-1; D call uncertain. The assigned J gene may be wrong: the sequence end matches TRBJ2-7 better. This CDR3 contains 14 residues. The germline gives CDR1 SQVTM, CDR2 ANQGSEA. The CDR3 is CSGDTTVSYNEQYF. The CDR3, as DNA: TGCAGCGGTGACACTACGGTCTCCTACAATGAGCAGTACTTC.

This clonotype was seen at least ten times. V is TRBV9 and J is TRBJ2-7; TRBD1 matches at 10 bases. The CDR3 contains 14 residues. V was pared by 2 bases and J by 3 bases, with 2 bases of the junction left unmatched. The germline CDR1 and CDR2 sequences are SGDLS and YYNGEE. The CDR3 protein is CASSVGQGFYEQYF. The CDR3, as DNA: TGTGCCAGCAGCGTGGGACAGGGGTTCTACGAGCAGTACTTC.

This chain uses TRBV20-1 with TRBJ2-1; the match to TRBD2 covers 7 bases. This CDR3 has 15 amino acids. In germline, CDR1 is DFQATT, CDR2 SNEGSKA (reference sequence). Trimming cost V 6 bases and J 0 bases; bases outside gene matches: 8. The CDR3 spells CSAIKAGSSYNEQFF. The CDR3 nucleotides read TGCAGTGCCATTAAAGCGGGGAGCTCCTACAATGAGCAGTTCTTC.

The genes are TRBV7-9 and TRBJ1-2; D unresolved. V was cut by 5 bases and J by 2 bases, with 15 bases left in between. The germline V gene encodes CDR1 SEHNR and CDR2 FQNEAQ (reference sequence). The CDR3 covers 15 residues. The CDR3 sequence is CASSQNDRENYGYTF. CDR3 nucleotide sequence: TGTGCCAGCAGCCAAAATGACCGCGAGAACTATGGCTACACCTTC.

The table lists this clonotype with a few counts. V is TRBV7-2 and J is TRBJ1-2; TRBD1 matches 9 bases. The J segment lost 8 bases and the V segment lost 5 bases, leaving 15 bases of the junction unmatched. This CDR3 has 16 amino acids. Germline V lookup: CDR1 SGHTA, CDR2 FQGNSA. The CDR3 nucleotides read TGTGCCAGCAGCCTACAAGCACAGGGGGCGGGTAGAGGCTACACCTTC. It is translated as CASSLQAQGAGRGYTF.

The gene calls are TRBV20-1 and TRBJ2-3; 10 bases agree with TRBD2. The germline gives CDR1 DFQATT, CDR2 SNEGSKA (reference sequence). With V trimmed by 8 bases and J by 1 base, 6 bases remained unmatched. The CDR3 loop spans 14 amino acids. In DNA, the CDR3 is TGCAGTCCAGGAGCGGGGGGGCGCACAGATACGCAGTATTTT. Translation gives CSPGAGGRTDTQYF.

With regard to this clonotype: One end of the junction fails to match germline, which may point to a read error. The chain has TRBV11-2 and TRBJ2-3, with 11 bases identical to TRBD2. CDR1 is SGHAT, CDR2 FQNNGV, per germline. The CDR3 runs 14 residues. DNA of the CDR3: TGTGCCAGCAGCTTCGGACTAGCGGGTAGTACGCACTATTTT. This sequence encodes CASSFGLAGSTHYF.

This clonotype was detected ten times or more. The chain employs TRBV29-1 and TRBJ2-1; 9 positions match TRBD2. Unmatched junction bases numbered 9, after V lost 6 bases and J lost 6 bases. CDR1 and CDR2 from the germline V gene are SQVTM and ANQGSEA. The CDR3 runs to 14 residues. The CDR3 DNA reads as TGCAGCGTCCGCGGGGGGGGTTCCCTCAATGAGCAGTTCTTC. Its protein product is CSVRGGGSLNEQFF.

Concerning this clonotype itself: The junction departs from germline at one end; a sequencing error may be responsible. The chain uses TRBV7-7 and TRBJ2-2, with D perhaps assigned TRBD1 or TRBD2 (5 bases each). CDR1 is SSHAT and CDR2 is FNYEAQ in the germline V gene (reference sequence). This CDR3 region has 15 residues. CDR3 DNA: TGTGCTAGCAGCCGGGACGGAGGCTTGATCGGGGAGCTGTTTTTT. Amino acid sequence: CASSRDGGLIGELFF.

This clonotype was seen more than once but under ten times. This rearrangement joins TRBV27 to TRBJ1-2; D unclear. Trimming removed 7 bases from V and 2 bases from J, with 11 bases in between. This CDR3 is 13 amino acids long. CDR1 and CDR2 (germline): MNHEY, SMNVEV (reference sequence). The CDR3: CASKLQENYGYTF. The CDR3 region has the DNA TGTGCCAGCAAACTGCAGGAAAACTATGGCTACACCTTC.

This clonotype was counted between two and nine times. The chain recombines TRBV30 with TRBJ2-1; 9 bases fit TRBD2. This CDR3 comprises 14 residues. Germline CDR1 reads GTSNPN; CDR2 reads SVGIG (reference sequence). V was clipped by 2 bases and J by 9 bases; unmatched bases: 8. CDR3 loop: CAWSRSSGNGEQFF. CDR3 bases: TGTGCCTGGAGTAGGTCTAGCGGGAACGGTGAGCAGTTCTTC.

This clonotype was seen repeatedly, ten times or more. This rearrangement joins TRBV12-3 or TRBV12-4 to TRBJ2-3, with 8 nucleotides matching TRBD1. V lost 5 bases and J lost 6; bases outside the gene matches: 7. The CDR3 length is 14 residues. The DNA for the CDR3 is TGTGCCAGCAGTGCACAGGGGGAGTCGGATACGCAGTATTTT. Translated, it gives CASSAQGESDTQYF.

This clonotype was picked up a small number of times. This chain uses TRBV6-2 or TRBV6-3 with TRBJ2-1; 12 nucleotides line up with TRBD2. This CDR3 has 17 residues. Trimming removed 0 bases from V and 12 bases from J; junction bases left unmatched: 12. Looked up from germline, CDR1 is MNHEY and CDR2 is SVGEGT. The chain's CDR3 is CASSYSAFLAGGRGQFF. The CDR3 bases are TGTGCCAGCAGTTACTCGGCGTTCCTAGCGGGGGGGCGTGGGCAGTTCTTC.

The V call is TRBV20-1, the J call TRBJ2-2, with 9 bases matching TRBD2. The CDR3 length is 14 residues. Trimming cost V 6 bases and J 7 bases; bases outside gene matches: 9. The germline gives CDR1 DFQATT, CDR2 SNEGSKA (reference sequence). The CDR3 DNA follows: TGCAGTGCAACACGGCGGGGGGGCTTCGGGGAGCTGTTTTTT. Residues: CSATRRGGFGELFF.

This CDR3 is CASSYRAGADTQYF. DNA of the CDR3: TGTGCCAGCAGTTATCGGGCGGGTGCAGATACGCAGTATTTT. The chain recombines TRBV6-5 with TRBJ2-3; D is perhaps TRBD2 (5 bases). CDR1 MNHEY and CDR2 SVGAGI come from the germline V gene. This CDR3 comprises 14 residues. With 3 bases removed from V and 4 bases from J, the gap between germline ends came to 11 bases.

V is TRBV7-2 and J is TRBJ2-5; TRBD1 agrees at 8 bases. The J call may be mistaken, given a closer DNA end match to TRBJ2-7. Germline CDR1 is SGHTA and CDR2 is FQGNSA. The CDR3 covers 13 residues. CDR3 in DNA: TGTGCCACCGCCCCGGACAGGGTGAACGAGCAGTACTTC. It translates to CATAPDRVNEQYF.

Only a few counts were recorded for this clonotype. This chain connects TRBV7-2 to TRBJ2-3, with 7 positions matching TRBD2. J gave up 7 bases and V 5 bases, and 9 bases lay outside the gene matches. The CDR3 consists of 14 residues. Looked up from germline, CDR1 is SGHTA and CDR2 is FQGNSA. In nucleotides, the CDR3 is TGTGCCAGCAGCCCTCCGACTAGCCGCTATACGCAGTATTTT. Amino acids: CASSPPTSRYTQYF.

The chain uses TRBV20-1 and TRBJ1-5, with 7 bases fitting TRBD1. V shed 6 bases and J 4 bases; nucleotides not matched to a gene: 6. Looked up from germline, CDR1 is DFQATT and CDR2 is SNEGSKA (reference sequence). The CDR3 length is 13 residues. The CDR3 protein is CSAGDSLNQPQHF. The CDR3 DNA reads TGCAGTGCGGGGGACAGTTTAAATCAGCCCCAGCATTTT.

The J gene is TRBJ2-4, the V gene TRBV7-9, with D perhaps assigned TRBD1 or TRBD2 (5 bases each). The DNA end lines up better with TRBJ2-7; the J call may be wrong. This CDR3 is 18 amino acids long. The germline V gene encodes CDR1 SEHNR and CDR2 FQNEAQ (reference sequence). The DNA of the CDR3 is TGTGCCAGCAGTTTTTTCAGGCTCAGAGAGGGGCCTAGCTACGAGCAGTACTTC. Its translation is CASSFFRLREGPSYEQYF.